The 5 T cell receptor beta chains listed next were all sequenced from one sample in a study of blood T cell repertoires in COVID-19 (dated by TCRdb to the early 2020s). Library prep was done by the immunoSEQ multiplex PCR assay. In its TCRdb copy, this immuneACCESS table keeps in-frame sequences only and misses some clones. Where compared with another copy, unresolved V genes explain less than half of these, and the others have no known cause. Counted in this sample were hundreds of thousands of clones; around 90% of them appeared once. Around 8.9% of the sample rests with the top ten. The sequencing sample was made of PBMCs or T cells enriched from blood (not recorded which). The receptors originated from a woman between 18 and 29 years old who had recovered from COVID-19.

The chain links TRBV6-4 to TRBJ1-1; D is uncertain. V was shortened by 5 bases and J by 1 base, with 8 bases between the two germline ends. The CDR3 extends over 13 amino acids. Germline CDR1 is MRHNA and CDR2 is SNTAGT. In nucleotides, the CDR3 is TGTGCCAGCAGTTCAACAGCGAACACTGAAGCTTTCTTT. Its translation: CASSSTANTEAFF.

This clone has more than one count but fewer than ten. The genes are TRBV7-9 and TRBJ2-3, with TRBD2 identical over 12 bases. Germline V gene sequence: CDR1 SEHNR, CDR2 FQNEAQ (reference sequence). Unmatched junction bases numbered 3, after V lost 5 bases and J lost 0 bases. CDR3 length equals 16 residues. CDR3 protein: CASSTGLAGSTDTQYF. The CDR3 DNA is TGTGCCAGCAGCACGGGACTAGCGGGCAGCACAGATACGCAGTATTTT.

This clone has just one count. The CDR3 DNA reads as TGTGCCAGCAGTACCCGGACAGGGAGCACCATATATTTT. It yields the protein CASSTRTGSTIYF. The rearrangement links TRBV27 to TRBJ1-3, with 8 bases aligning to TRBD1. J was trimmed by 9 bases and V by 5 bases; bases with no gene match: 6. CDR1 is MNHEY and CDR2 is SMNVEV in the germline V gene (reference sequence). CDR3 length: 13 residues.

The rearrangement links TRBV7-9 to TRBJ1-1, with TRBD1 matching 9 bases. Trimming cost V 4 bases and J 6 bases; bases outside gene matches: 9. Germline V gene lookup returns CDR1 SEHNR and CDR2 FQNEAQ (reference sequence). This CDR3 region has 15 residues. The CDR3: CASSSQDRGTPEAFF. The CDR3 nucleotides read TGTGCCAGCAGCTCCCAGGACAGGGGAACCCCTGAAGCTTTCTTT.

The J gene is TRBJ2-1, the V gene TRBV4-2; TRBD2 aligns across 9 bases. V lost 1 base, J lost 8 bases, and 6 bases stayed unmatched. Per germline, CDR1 LGHNA and CDR2 YNFKEQ. This CDR3 is 15 amino acids long. In nucleotides, the CDR3 is TGTGCCAGCAGCCAAGGGACGCGGGGGGGCCATGAGCAGTTCTTC. Translating it yields CASSQGTRGGHEQFF.